This TCR beta chain appears in the sequencing data of a study of blood T cell repertoires in COVID-19. From germline, CDR1 is SGHRS and CDR2 YFSETQ. This CDR3 spans 15 amino acids. V was clipped by 2 bases and J by 4 bases, with 13 bases between them. Sequencing used immunoSEQ multiplex PCR; TCRdb keeps in-frame clones, though not all of them. The sample lists 45,000 to 65,000 clones; roughly four fifths were seen once. The source material was peripheral blood. The clonotype comes from a woman between 55 and 75 years old with acute or convalescent COVID-19. The rearrangement joins TRBV5-1 to TRBJ2-1; possible D gene TRBD2, 6 bases. The CDR3 DNA is TGCGCCAGCAGCTTCACTGGGGGGTTTTACAATGAGCAGTTCTTC. Protein sequence: CASSFTGGFYNEQFF.